This T cell receptor (beta chain) was obtained from a study of blood T cell repertoires in COVID-19 (dated by TCRdb to 2019 to 2021). Concerning the study at large: Samples covering the acute and convalescent phases of COVID-19 were provided by collaborators in the United States, Italy and Spain. The prospective study material was composed of cDNA or gDNA derived from T cells, B-cell-depleted T cells, or PBMCs. The dataset comprised deeply sampled blood TCRbeta repertoires from subjects exposed to, actively infected with, or recovered from COVID-19. The repertoires were released in a freely available public database meant as a resource for research on the immune response to SARS-CoV-2. Samples were obtained from the ongoing ImmuneRACE study (first 160 participants) and from 1,200 or so subjects provided by 6 global collaborators. Sample metadata almost always included a de-identified subject ID, COVID-19 status, age in years and sex. Where available, HLA class I and class II types were obtained from metadata supplied by the sample provider rather than from assay-based typing. What the research found in general, with its limitations: The amount of clinical and demographic metadata varied by source and participant and was provided uncurated.

Trimming costs V 0 bases and J 5 bases, and their ends lie 16 bases apart. The CDR3 sequence holds 16 residues, the cysteine and phenylalanine included. The only DNA kept is the CDR3, 48 bases in frame from the first base. The germline V gene sets CDR1 to LGHNA and CDR2 to YSLEER. Collaborating institutions collected whole blood in K2EDTA tubes following their own protocols. Collaborator samples were shipped for TCRbeta analysis as frozen whole blood, isolated PBMCs, or DNA extracted from either sample type. As regards this clone: The clone's antigen remains unknown. Base quality data are lacking; no much larger clone is found one base away.

TCRbeta CDR3 regions were amplified from genomic DNA by means of the immunoSEQ Assay, a bias-controlled multiplex PCR. As for the original processing: The number of nucleated cells in each sample was estimated by amplification of reference gene primers within the assay. To quantify the absolute abundance of each unique TCRbeta CDR3 rearrangement, sequence reads were collapsed and filtered. For each sample, productive Simpson clonality was calculated as the square root of Simpson's diversity index over productive rearrangements. TCRdb carries this immuneACCESS record with in-frame sequences only. Its versions omit some clonotypes, under half of them owing to an unresolved V gene in the studies checked, with the rest unexplained. Clone size and the V and J calls come from that table; the DNA yielded D and trimming. Within this sample are around 150,000 clones, with approximately 88% of them counted one time only. 5% to 6% of the sample goes to the ten largest clones.

Sequenced: peripheral blood. The rearrangement combines TRBV4-3 with TRBJ1-2, and perhaps TRBD1 as D gene, on 5 matching bases. The receptor was isolated from a human donor in a cohort sampled during active COVID-19. The CDR3 protein sequence reads: CASSQDQWGSSYGYTF. The nucleotide sequence reads as follows: TGCGCCAGCAGCCAAGATCAATGGGGCAGCTCATATGGCTACACCTTC.